This T cell receptor beta chain was sequenced during a study of T-cell reconstitution after alpha-beta-depleted transplantation in children (dated by TCRdb to the mid-2010s). Regarding the complete study: T-cell immune reconstitution after TCRalphabeta/CD19-depleted allogeneic hematopoietic cell transplantation in children was quantitatively tracked in the study by means of TCR repertoire profiling.

A few counts support this clonotype. The antigen it binds to is not known. Per-base qualities were not stored, and no clone one base away is much larger. CDR1 and CDR2 are drawn from the germline V gene (reference sequence): SGHKS, YYEKEE. Cut back by 6 bases and 4 bases, the V and J ends lie 11 bases apart. From the cysteine up to the phenylalanine, the CDR3 has a length of 13 residues. Only CDR3 DNA is held: 39 bases, read in frame from base 1. This specimen's treatment or condition label, per the study, means: allogeneic hematopoietic cell transplantation with graft depleted of TCRalphabeta T cells and CD19 B cells. The children who served as transplant recipients had been given grafts of TCRalphabeta/CD19-depleted allogeneic hematopoietic cells. Summary of the overall study and its limitations: Hyperexpanded clone frequencies declined over subsequent months; after one year, T-cell counts and TCRbeta diversity were mostly attributed to newly produced T cells. In some patients, the high TCRbeta diversity seen at day 60 was put down to recipient T cells and intrathymic progenitors that had survived conditioning. Apparently early alphabetaT-cell count recovery about two months after transplant reportedly relied on only several hundred rapidly expanded clones derived from non-depleted graft cells.

Libraries were prepared through PCR. Sequencing relied on an Illumina HiSeq 2500. Molecular barcoding was employed in the preparation of TCR libraries, with unique molecular identifiers being used to normalize TCRbeta repertoire quantification. The public reads were reanalyzed by TCRdb: fastp trimming at Q25, MiXCR alignment, in-frame beta chains only. Every distinct CDR3 protein forms one entry, paired with its most common genes and DNA. For this sample there are 500,000 to 750,000 distinct CDR3 sequences; roughly 13% appear just once. Over 2% of the sample is in the top ten clones. The sample was PBMCs, mostly from graft donor cells, taken 360 days after TCRalphabeta/CD19-depleted stem cell transplant. The rearranged chain carries TRBV5-5 and TRBJ1-3; the D gene remains uncertain. The sequence came from a male patient between 10 and 17 years old who had a stem cell transplant for acute myeloid leukemia, so the T cells may come from the graft donor. The sequenced DNA: TGTGCCAGCACTCACCGGTTGGGAAACACCATATATTTT. This yields the protein CASTHRLGNTIYF.